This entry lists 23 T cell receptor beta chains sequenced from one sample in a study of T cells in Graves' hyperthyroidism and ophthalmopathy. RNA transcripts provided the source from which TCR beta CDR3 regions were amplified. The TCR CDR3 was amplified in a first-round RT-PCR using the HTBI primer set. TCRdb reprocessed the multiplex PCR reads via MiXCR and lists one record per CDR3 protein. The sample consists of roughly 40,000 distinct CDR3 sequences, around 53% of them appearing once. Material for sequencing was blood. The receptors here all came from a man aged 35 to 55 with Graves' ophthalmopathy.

Here the CDR3 reads CASSPNTDTQYF. CDR3 in DNA: TGCGCCAGCAGCCCGAACACAGATACGCAGTATTTT. V gene TRBV5-1 combines with J gene TRBJ2-3; no firm D call. This CDR3 contains 12 residues. V lost 4 bases and J 2 bases, leaving 5 bases between the germline ends. Germline-derived CDR1 and CDR2 are SGHRS and YFSETQ.

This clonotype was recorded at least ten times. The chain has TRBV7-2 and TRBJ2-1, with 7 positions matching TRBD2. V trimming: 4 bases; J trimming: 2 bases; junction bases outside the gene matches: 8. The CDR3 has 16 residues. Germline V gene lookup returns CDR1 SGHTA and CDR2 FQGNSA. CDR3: CASSWGPSGTYNEQFF. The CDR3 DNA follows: TGTGCCAGCAGCTGGGGCCCTAGCGGAACCTACAATGAGCAGTTCTTC.

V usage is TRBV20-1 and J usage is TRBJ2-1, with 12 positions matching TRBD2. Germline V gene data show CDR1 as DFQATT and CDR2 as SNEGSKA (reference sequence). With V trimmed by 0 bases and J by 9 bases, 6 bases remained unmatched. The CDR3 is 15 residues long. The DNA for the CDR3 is TGCAGTGCTAGAGATCCTAGCGGGAGGGCCCGTGAGCAGTTCTTC. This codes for CSARDPSGRAREQFF.

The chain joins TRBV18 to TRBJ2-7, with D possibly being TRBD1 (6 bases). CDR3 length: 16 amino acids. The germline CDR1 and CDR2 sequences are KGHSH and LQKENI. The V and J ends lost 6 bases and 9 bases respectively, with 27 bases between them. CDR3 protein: CASSLDRPNFYSGQYF. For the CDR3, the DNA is TGTGCCAGCTCCCTCGACAGGCCAAACTTCTATAGTGGGCAGTACTTC.

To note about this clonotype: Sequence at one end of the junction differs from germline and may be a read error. The CDR3: CASSPLGVLSAYF. The CDR3 DNA is TGTGCCAGCAGCCCCTTGGGGGTGTTATCAGCTTACTTT. The chain combines TRBV7-8 with TRBJ1-1, with D possibly matching TRBD1 (5 bases). Germline values: CDR1 SGHVS, CDR2 FQNEAQ. The CDR3 is 13 residues long.

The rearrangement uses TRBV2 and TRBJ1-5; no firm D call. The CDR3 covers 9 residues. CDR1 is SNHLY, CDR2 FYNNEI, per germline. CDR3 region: CASRAPQHF. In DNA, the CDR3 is TGTGCTAGTAGGGCACCCCAGCATTTT. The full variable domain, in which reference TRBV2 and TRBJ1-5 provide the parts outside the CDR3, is EPEVTQTPSHQVTQMGQEVILRCVPISNHLYFYWYRQILGQKVEFLVSFYNNEISEKSEIFDDQFSVERPDGSNFTLKIRSTKLEDSAMYFCASRAPQHFGDGTRLSIL.

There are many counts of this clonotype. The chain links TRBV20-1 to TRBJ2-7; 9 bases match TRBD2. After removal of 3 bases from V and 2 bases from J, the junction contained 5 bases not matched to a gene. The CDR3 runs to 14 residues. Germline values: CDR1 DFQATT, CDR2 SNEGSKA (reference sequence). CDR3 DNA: TGCAGTGCTAGCTCGGAGCGGGGGGCCTACGAGCAGTACTTC. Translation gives CSASSERGAYEQYF.

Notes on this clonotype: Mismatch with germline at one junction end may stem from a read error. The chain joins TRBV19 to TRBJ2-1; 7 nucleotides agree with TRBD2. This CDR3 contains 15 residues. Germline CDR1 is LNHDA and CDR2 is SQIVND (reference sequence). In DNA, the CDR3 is TGTGCCAGTAGTATGAGCGGGGCCTCCTACAGTGAGCAGTTCTTC. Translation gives CASSMSGASYSEQFF.

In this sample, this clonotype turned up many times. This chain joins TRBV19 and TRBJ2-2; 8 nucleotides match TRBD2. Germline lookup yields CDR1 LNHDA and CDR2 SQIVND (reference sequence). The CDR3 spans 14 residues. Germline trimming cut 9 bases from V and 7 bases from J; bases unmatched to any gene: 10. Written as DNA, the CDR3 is TGTGCCAGCAGGGCAAGCGGGAGTGGCGGGGAGCTGTTTTTT. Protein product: CASRASGSGGELFF.

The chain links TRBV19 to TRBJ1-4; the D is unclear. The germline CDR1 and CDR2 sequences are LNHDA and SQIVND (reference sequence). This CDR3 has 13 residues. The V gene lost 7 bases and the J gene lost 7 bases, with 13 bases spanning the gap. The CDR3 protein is CASTRRGFEKLFF. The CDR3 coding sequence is TGTGCCAGTACCCGCCGAGGTTTTGAAAAACTGTTTTTT.

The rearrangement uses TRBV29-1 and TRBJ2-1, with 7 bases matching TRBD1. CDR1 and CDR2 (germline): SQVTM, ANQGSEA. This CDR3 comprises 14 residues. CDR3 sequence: CASSDRVLGNEQFF. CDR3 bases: TGCGCCAGCAGTGACAGGGTCCTCGGAAATGAGCAGTTCTTC.

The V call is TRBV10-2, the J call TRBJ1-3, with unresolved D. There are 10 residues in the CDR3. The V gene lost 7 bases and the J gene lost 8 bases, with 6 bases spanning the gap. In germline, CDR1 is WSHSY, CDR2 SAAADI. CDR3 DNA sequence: TGCGCCAGCACTCCAGACACCATATATTTT. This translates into CASTPDTIYF.

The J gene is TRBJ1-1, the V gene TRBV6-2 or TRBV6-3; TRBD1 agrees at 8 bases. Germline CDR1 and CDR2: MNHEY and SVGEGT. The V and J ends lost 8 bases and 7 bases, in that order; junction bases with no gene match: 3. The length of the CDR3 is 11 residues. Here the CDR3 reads CASRTGIEAFF. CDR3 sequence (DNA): TGTGCCAGCCGGACAGGGATTGAAGCTTTCTTT.

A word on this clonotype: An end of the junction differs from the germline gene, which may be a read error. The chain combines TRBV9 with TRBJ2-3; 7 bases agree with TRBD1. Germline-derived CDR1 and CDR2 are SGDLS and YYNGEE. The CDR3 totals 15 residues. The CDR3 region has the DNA TGTGCCAGCAGCGAGGCCAGGGGGAGAGGAGATACTCAGTATTTT. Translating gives CASSEARGRGDTQYF. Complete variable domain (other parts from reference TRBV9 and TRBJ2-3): DSGVTQTPKHLITATGQRVTLRCSPRSGDLSVYWYQQSLDQGLQFLIQYYNGEERAKGNILERFSAQQFPDLHSELNLSSLELGDSALYFCASSEARGRGDTQYFGPGTRLTVL.

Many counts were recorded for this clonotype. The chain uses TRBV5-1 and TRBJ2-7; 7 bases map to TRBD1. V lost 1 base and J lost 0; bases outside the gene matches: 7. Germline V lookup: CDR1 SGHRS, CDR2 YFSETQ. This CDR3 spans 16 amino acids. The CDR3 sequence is CASSLSWDSSSYEQYF. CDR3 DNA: TGCGCCAGCAGCTTGTCTTGGGACAGTAGCTCCTACGAGCAGTACTTC.

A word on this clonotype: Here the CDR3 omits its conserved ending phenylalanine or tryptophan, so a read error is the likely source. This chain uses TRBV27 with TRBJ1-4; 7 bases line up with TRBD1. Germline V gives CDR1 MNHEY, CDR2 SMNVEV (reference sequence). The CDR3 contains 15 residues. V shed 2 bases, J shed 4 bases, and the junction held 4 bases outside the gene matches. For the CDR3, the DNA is TGTGCCAGCAGTTTAATGGGACAGCATAATGAAAAACTGTTTTCT. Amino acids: CASSLMGQHNEKLFS.

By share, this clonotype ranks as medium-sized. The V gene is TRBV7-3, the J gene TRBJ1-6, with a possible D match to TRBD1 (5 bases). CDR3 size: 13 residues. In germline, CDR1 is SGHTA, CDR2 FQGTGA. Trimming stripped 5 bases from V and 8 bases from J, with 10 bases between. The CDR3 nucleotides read TGTGCCAGCAGCCAAGCGGGGGATTCACCCCTCCACTTT. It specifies CASSQAGDSPLHF.

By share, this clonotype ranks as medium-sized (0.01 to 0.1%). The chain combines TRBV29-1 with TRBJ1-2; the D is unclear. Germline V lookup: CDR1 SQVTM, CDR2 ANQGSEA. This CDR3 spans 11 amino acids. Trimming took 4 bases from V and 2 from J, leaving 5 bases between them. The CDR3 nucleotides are TGCAGCGTTGGAGGGAACTATGGCTACACCTTC. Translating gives CSVGGNYGYTF.

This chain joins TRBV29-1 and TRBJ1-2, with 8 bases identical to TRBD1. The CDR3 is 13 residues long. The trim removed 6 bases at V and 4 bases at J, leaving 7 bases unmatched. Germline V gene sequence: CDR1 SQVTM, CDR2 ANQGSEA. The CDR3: CSVSDRVPYGYTF. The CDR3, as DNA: TGCAGCGTGTCGGACAGGGTCCCCTATGGCTACACCTTC.

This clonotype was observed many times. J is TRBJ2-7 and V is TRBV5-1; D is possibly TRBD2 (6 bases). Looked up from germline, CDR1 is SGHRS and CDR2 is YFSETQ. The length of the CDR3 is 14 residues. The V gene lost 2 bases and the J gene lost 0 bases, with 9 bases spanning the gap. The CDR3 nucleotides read TGCGCCAGCAGCTTTCGGGAGACCTCCTACGAGCAGTACTTC. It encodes CASSFRETSYEQYF.

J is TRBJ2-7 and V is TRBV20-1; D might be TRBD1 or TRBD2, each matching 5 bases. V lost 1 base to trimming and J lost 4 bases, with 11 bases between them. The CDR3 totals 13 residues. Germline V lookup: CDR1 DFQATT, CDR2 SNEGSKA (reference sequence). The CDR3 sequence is CSARVGGDYEQYF. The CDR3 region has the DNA TGCAGTGCTAGAGTTGGGGGAGATTACGAGCAGTACTTC.

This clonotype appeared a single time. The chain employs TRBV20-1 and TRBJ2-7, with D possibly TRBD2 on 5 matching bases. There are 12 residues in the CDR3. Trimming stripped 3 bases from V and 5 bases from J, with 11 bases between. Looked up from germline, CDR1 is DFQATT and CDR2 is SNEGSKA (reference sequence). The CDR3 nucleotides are TGCAGTGCTAGGGAGGCCGGAGACGAGCAGTACTTC. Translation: CSAREAGDEQYF.

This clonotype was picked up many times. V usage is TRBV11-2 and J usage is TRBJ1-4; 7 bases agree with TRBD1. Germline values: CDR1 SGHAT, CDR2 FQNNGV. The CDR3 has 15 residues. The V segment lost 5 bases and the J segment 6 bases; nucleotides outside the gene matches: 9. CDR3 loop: CASSRRGTVDEKLFF. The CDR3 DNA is TGTGCCAGCAGCCGTCGCGGGACAGTTGATGAAAAACTGTTTTTT.